The 30 T cell receptor beta chains given below trace back to one sample, sequenced in a study of regulatory T cells in long-lasting Graves disease. Time point reported: newly diagnosed GD, antithyroid drugs for less than 3 months. Generation of the TCR library employed RNA extracted from PBMCs. Through Arm-PCR of CDR3 regions and iRepertoire HTBI primers, TCR beta libraries were built. One entry per CDR3 protein results from TCRdb running MiXCR on the multiplex PCR reads. The sample has 200,000 to 300,000 distinct CDR3 sequences; 20% to 25% are singletons. The sample here was peripheral blood mononuclear cells (PBMCs), taken at new diagnosis, from a patient treated with antithyroid drugs. The receptors were gathered from a female donor with Graves disease.

This clonotype has ten or more counts. The rearrangement uses TRBV3-1 and TRBJ2-5; D is undetermined. Germline CDR1 reads LGHDT; CDR2 reads YNNKEL (reference sequence). V was shortened by 1 base and J by 1 base, with 10 bases between the two germline ends. The CDR3 loop spans 15 amino acids. The CDR3 protein is CASSQGVGPQETQYF. The CDR3 coding sequence is TGTGCCAGCAGCCAAGGAGTGGGCCCCCAAGAGACCCAGTACTTC.

The sample holds many counts of this clonotype. This chain uses TRBV27 with TRBJ1-5; D possibly corresponds to TRBD1 (5 bases). CDR1 and CDR2 from the germline V gene are MNHEY and SMNVEV (reference sequence). The CDR3 runs 15 residues. Trimming removed 2 bases from V and 1 base from J, with 9 bases in between. CDR3 in DNA: TGTGCCAGCAGTTTAGGGGACGGAAGCAATCAGCCCCAGCATTTT. It is translated as CASSLGDGSNQPQHF.

About this clonotype itself: A far larger clone is off by one base, so a read error is likely. This rearrangement joins TRBV28 to TRBJ2-5, with 9 bases that match TRBD1. The germline V gene encodes CDR1 MDHEN and CDR2 SYDVKM. The CDR3 has 15 amino acids. Trimming took 5 bases from V and 11 from J; bases not matched to a gene: 15. The DNA for the CDR3 is TGTGCCAGCAGTCAAAACCGGGACAGGGTATTACAGCAGTACTTC. Its translation is CASSQNRDRVLQQYF. Using reference TRBV28 and TRBJ2-5 for the parts outside the CDR3, the full variable domain is DVKVTQSSRYLVKRTGEKVFLECVQDMDHENMFWYRQDPGLGLRLIYFSYDVKMKEKGDIPEGYSVSREKKERFSLILESASTNQTSMYLCASSQNRDRVLQQYFGPGTRLLVL.

The rearrangement links TRBV2 to TRBJ2-7; 8 nucleotides agree with TRBD2. CDR1 and CDR2 (germline): SNHLY, FYNNEI. The CDR3 is 14 residues long. J gave up 4 bases and V 6 bases, and 8 bases lay outside the gene matches. For the CDR3, the DNA is TGTGCCAGCAGGTCCGGGACTAGTCCATACGAGCAGTACTTC. As protein: CASRSGTSPYEQYF.

This clonotype was found many times. This chain's CDR3 is CASSARQGIYEQYF. The DNA of the CDR3 is TGTGCCAGCAGTGCCCGACAGGGGATCTACGAGCAGTACTTC. J is TRBJ2-7 and V is TRBV2; 8 bases fit TRBD1. J gave up 3 bases and V 4 bases, and 5 bases lay outside the gene matches. Germline V lookup: CDR1 SNHLY, CDR2 FYNNEI. This CDR3 comprises 14 residues.

This clonotype was picked up many times. The chain carries TRBV5-1 and TRBJ2-1, with 7 bases fitting TRBD2. The germline CDR1 and CDR2 sequences are SGHRS and YFSETQ. CDR3 size: 17 residues. The V gene end was trimmed by 1 base and the J gene end by 0 bases; junction bases not matched to a gene: 7. CDR3 DNA sequence: TGCGCCAGCAGCTTGTCTGGCGGGAGCTTCTCCTACAATGAGCAGTTCTTC. Its protein product is CASSLSGGSFSYNEQFF.

This clonotype was found many times. CDR3 sequence: CASSEVATRTSTDTQYF. CDR3 bases: TGTGCCAGCAGTGAAGTAGCGACGAGGACTAGCACAGATACGCAGTATTTT. The V call is TRBV6-1, the J call TRBJ2-3; TRBD2 is a possible D gene (5 bases). The CDR3 has 17 residues. Germline V gene data show CDR1 as MNHNS and CDR2 as SASEGT. Trimming left V 1 base short and J 0 bases short, with 14 bases between.

At least ten counts were recorded for this clonotype. The chain couples TRBV3-1 to TRBJ2-3; D not certain. The CDR3 has 13 residues. V lost 1 base, J lost 6 bases, and 8 bases lay in between. In germline, CDR1 is LGHDT, CDR2 YNNKEL (reference sequence). The CDR3 reads CASSQGGTDTQYF. The CDR3 nucleotides are TGTGCCAGCAGCCAAGGGGGTACGGATACGCAGTATTTT.

A word on this clonotype: As the CDR3 is not closed by the conserved phenylalanine or tryptophan, this likely results from a read error. The chain is built from TRBV7-2 and TRBJ2-3, with unresolved D. Per the germline V gene, CDR1 is SGHTA and CDR2 is FQGNSA. This CDR3 has 14 residues. V lost 3 bases and J lost 1, with 8 bases in between. The CDR3 sequence: CASSLARGTDTQYL. CDR3 nucleotides: TGTGCCAGCAGCTTGGCGCGTGGCACAGATACGCAGTATCTT.

Remarks on this clonotype: This probably arose from a read error, given a far larger clone one base away. CDR3 region: CASSLGPIAGGWDEQFF. As DNA, the CDR3 is TGTGCCAGCAGTTTAGGACCGATAGCGGGAGGGTGGGATGAGCAGTTCTTC. The chain recombines TRBV12-3 or TRBV12-4 with TRBJ2-5, with 11 positions matching TRBD2. The DNA end favors TRBJ2-1, so the J call may be wrong. The CDR3 is 17 residues long.

The chain employs TRBV5-4 and TRBJ2-1, with 11 positions matching TRBD1. The CDR3 runs to 15 residues. The germline CDR1 and CDR2 sequences are SGHNT and YYREEE (reference sequence). V trimming: 0 bases; J trimming: 7 bases; junction bases outside the gene matches: 3. CDR3 amino acids: CASSLGTGGKNEQFF. The CDR3 DNA is TGTGCCAGCAGCTTGGGGACAGGGGGCAAGAATGAGCAGTTCTTC.

About this clonotype itself: This may come from a read error, since a much larger clone is one base off. The chain has TRBV2 and TRBJ1-1; tentative D call: TRBD1 (5 bases). The germline gives CDR1 SNHLY, CDR2 FYNNEI. This CDR3 is 15 amino acids long. The CDR3 coding sequence is TGTGCCACCAGTGAGACGGGACGGAGGGACACTGAAGCTTTCTTT. Its translation is CATSETGRRDTEAFF. Full variable domain (outside the CDR3, taken from reference TRBV2 and TRBJ1-1): EPEVTQTPSHQVTQMGQEVILRCVPISNHLYFYWYRQILGQKVEFLVSFYNNEISEKSEIFDDQFSVERPDGSNFTLKIRSTKLEDSAMYFCATSETGRRDTEAFFGQGTRLTVV.

This clonotype appeared many times. The rearrangement uses TRBV29-1 and TRBJ2-1; 8 nucleotides agree with TRBD1. V shed 6 bases, J shed 6 bases, and the junction held 10 bases outside the gene matches. Per the germline V gene, CDR1 is SQVTM and CDR2 is ANQGSEA. The CDR3 is 14 residues long. The CDR3 nucleotides are TGCAGCGTCGCGGGACAGGCTTCAGGCAATGAGCAGTTCTTC. Translation gives CSVAGQASGNEQFF.

This clonotype was seen ten or more times. The chain is built from TRBV12-3 or TRBV12-4 and TRBJ2-5; 9 bases align to TRBD2. J lost 0 bases, V lost 5 bases, and 7 bases had no gene match. There are 16 residues in the CDR3. The CDR3 is CASSTLAGRYQETQYF. The CDR3 bases are TGTGCCAGCAGTACCCTAGCGGGGCGGTACCAAGAGACCCAGTACTTC.

The V call is TRBV4-1, the J call TRBJ1-2, with D tentatively TRBD1 (5 bases). The CDR3 runs 15 residues. V was pared by 4 bases and J by 4 bases, with 16 bases between. Germline CDR1 is MGHRA and CDR2 is YSYEKL. The CDR3 coding sequence is TGCGCCAGCAGCCCCGGCCTGGGGGTCAGCTATGGCTACACCTTC. As protein: CASSPGLGVSYGYTF.

The chain employs TRBV11-2 and TRBJ1-6; D perhaps matches TRBD1 (6 bases). The CDR3 is made up of 15 amino acids. CDR1 is SGHAT and CDR2 is FQNNGV in the germline V gene. Deletions cut 5 bases from V and 7 bases from J, with 15 bases between. The CDR3 region is CASSTKAGTNSPLHF. The CDR3 bases are TGTGCCAGCAGCACCAAGGCCGGGACAAATTCACCCCTCCACTTT.

In this sample, this clonotype turned up many times. CDR3 nucleotides: TGCGCCAGCAGCTTCGGCAGGGGAGCCTACGAGCAGTACTTC. It translates to CASSFGRGAYEQYF. The chain couples TRBV5-1 to TRBJ2-7, with a tentative D call TRBD1 (6 bases). Germline V lookup: CDR1 SGHRS, CDR2 YFSETQ. The CDR3 loop spans 14 amino acids. Trimming took off 2 bases at V and 2 bases at J, with 11 bases between the two ends.

There are many counts of this clonotype. The chain links TRBV11-3 to TRBJ2-1; TRBD1 aligns across 10 bases. Germline V gene lookup returns CDR1 SGHNT and CDR2 YENEEA. This CDR3 is 15 amino acids long. Losses at the gene ends were 3 bases for V and 5 bases for J; bases not matched to a gene: 4. The CDR3 protein is CASSFRTGGNNEQFF. The CDR3 nucleotides read TGTGCCAGCAGCTTCAGGACAGGGGGAAACAATGAGCAGTTCTTC.

This sequence joins TRBV19 and TRBJ1-5; no reliable D call. The CDR3 contains 15 residues. Germline V gene lookup returns CDR1 LNHDA and CDR2 SQIVND (reference sequence). V gave up 7 bases and J gave up 4 bases, with 17 bases separating them. The CDR3 reads CASTPYEGRNQPQHF. The CDR3 DNA reads as TGTGCCAGTACCCCGTATGAGGGAAGGAATCAGCCCCAGCATTTT.

This clonotype came up many times. The V gene is TRBV7-2, the J gene TRBJ2-2; 8 bases align to TRBD1. The CDR3 totals 15 residues. The junction had 3 bases not matched to a gene; V was cut back by 1 base and J by 5 bases. Germline V lookup: CDR1 SGHTA, CDR2 FQGNSA. CDR3 sequence: CASSLVTGGTGELFF. The CDR3 coding sequence is TGTGCCAGCAGCTTAGTAACAGGGGGGACCGGGGAGCTGTTTTTT.

This clonotype has a count of ten or more. The chain recombines TRBV2 with TRBJ1-1, with 8 bases matching TRBD1. Germline V lookup: CDR1 SNHLY, CDR2 FYNNEI. V was clipped by 2 bases and J by 0 bases; unmatched bases: 2. CDR3 size: 15 residues. CDR3 sequence: CASSEPGQVNTEAFF. CDR3 coding DNA: TGTGCCAGCAGTGAACCGGGACAGGTGAACACTGAAGCTTTCTTT. The variable domain in full, with the rest retrieved from reference TRBV2 and TRBJ1-1, is EPEVTQTPSHQVTQMGQEVILRCVPISNHLYFYWYRQILGQKVEFLVSFYNNEISEKSEIFDDQFSVERPDGSNFTLKIRSTKLEDSAMYFCASSEPGQVNTEAFFGQGTRLTVV.

This clonotype was counted at least ten times. This chain links TRBV12-3 or TRBV12-4 with TRBJ1-2; TRBD1 matches at 7 bases. Losses at the gene ends were 10 bases for V and 1 base for J; bases not matched to a gene: 12. CDR3 length: 15 residues. CDR3 amino acids: CATTVEGAHNYGYTF. The CDR3 coding sequence is TGTGCCACCACGGTGGAGGGGGCCCATAACTATGGCTACACCTTC.

This clonotype was seen many times. The V and J genes are TRBV20-1 and TRBJ1-1; weak D call: TRBD1 (5 bases). CDR1 and CDR2 (germline): DFQATT, SNEGSKA (reference sequence). The CDR3 has 14 residues. V gave up 1 base and J gave up 6 bases, with 15 bases separating them. Written as DNA, the CDR3 is TGCAGTGCTAGAGCCGACAGCCGGGGTGCTGAAGCTTTCTTT. Its protein product is CSARADSRGAEAFF.

The sample holds many counts of this clonotype. The chain is built from TRBV20-1 and TRBJ1-2; TRBD1 is a possible D gene (5 bases). Trimming stripped 6 bases from V and 7 bases from J, with 18 bases between. The CDR3 has 13 amino acids. CDR1 DFQATT and CDR2 SNEGSKA come from the germline V gene (reference sequence). The CDR3 loop is CSAQVEAGGGYTF. The CDR3 DNA sequence: TGCAGTGCCCAGGTGGAGGCCGGGGGTGGCTACACCTTC.

The rearrangement joins TRBV5-5 to TRBJ2-5, with 7 bases that match TRBD2. The germline gives CDR1 SGHKS, CDR2 YYEKEE (reference sequence). V gave up 1 base and J gave up 3 bases; unmatched junction bases: 3. CDR3 length: 14 amino acids. CDR3 residues: CASSLSLAEETQYF. In DNA form, the CDR3 reads TGTGCCAGCAGCTTGAGCCTAGCGGAAGAGACCCAGTACTTC.

This clonotype was counted ten times or more. The CDR3 DNA reads as TGTGCCATCAGTGAGTCGCGCAGATTCACAGATACGCAGTATTTT. Its protein is CAISESRRFTDTQYF. This chain connects TRBV10-3 to TRBJ2-3; D is unclear. The CDR3 length is 15 residues. V gave up 0 bases and J gave up 2 bases, with 9 bases separating them. Per the germline V gene, CDR1 is ENHRY and CDR2 is SYGVKD.

On this clonotype itself: With only one base between it and a far larger clone, this is likely a read error. The chain employs TRBV28 and TRBJ2-5; D is perhaps TRBD1 or TRBD2 (5 bases each). This CDR3 contains 15 residues. The germline V and J ends were trimmed by 6 bases and 11 bases, with 25 bases remaining between them. The germline V gene encodes CDR1 MDHEN and CDR2 SYDVKM. CDR3 bases: TGTGCCAGCAGCCCCGGGGCGGACATTGACAATGAGCAGTACTTC. Its translation: CASSPGADIDNEQYF.

About this clonotype itself: This clone may be a read error of a much larger clone one base away. The chain has TRBV27 and TRBJ1-2; 8 nucleotides agree with TRBD1. J lost 8 bases, V lost 4 bases, and 6 bases had no gene match. CDR1 is MNHEY, CDR2 SMNVEV, per germline (reference sequence). The CDR3 loop spans 13 amino acids. The CDR3 DNA sequence: TGTGCCAGCAGTTGGACAGGGCCAGGAGGCTACACCTTC. It yields the protein CASSWTGPGGYTF.

The chain combines TRBV4-2 with TRBJ2-7; possibly TRBD2 for D (7 bases). The CDR3 extends over 17 amino acids. V shed 3 bases and J shed 0 bases, with 18 bases lying between them. Per the germline V gene, CDR1 is LGHNA and CDR2 is YNFKEQ. CDR3 loop: CASSQGGRMTVSYEQYF. CDR3 bases: TGTGCCAGCAGCCAGGGGGGGCGAATGACGGTCTCCTACGAGCAGTACTTC.

This clonotype was detected only a few times. This chain connects TRBV19 to TRBJ2-1; TRBD1 agrees at 9 bases. After removal of 8 bases from V and 8 bases from J, the junction contained 10 bases not matched to a gene. The CDR3 has 14 residues. Germline V gene data show CDR1 as LNHDA and CDR2 as SQIVND (reference sequence). CDR3 loop: CASLPGQGFYEQFF. Written as DNA, the CDR3 is TGTGCCAGTCTACCGGGACAGGGTTTCTATGAGCAGTTCTTC. The whole variable domain, filled in from reference TRBV19 and TRBJ2-1, reads DGGITQSPKYLFRKEGQNVTLSCEQNLNHDAMYWYRQDPGQGLRLIYYSQIVNDFQKGDIAEGYSVSREKKESFPLTVTSAQKNPTAFYLCASLPGQGFYEQFFGPGTRLTVL.